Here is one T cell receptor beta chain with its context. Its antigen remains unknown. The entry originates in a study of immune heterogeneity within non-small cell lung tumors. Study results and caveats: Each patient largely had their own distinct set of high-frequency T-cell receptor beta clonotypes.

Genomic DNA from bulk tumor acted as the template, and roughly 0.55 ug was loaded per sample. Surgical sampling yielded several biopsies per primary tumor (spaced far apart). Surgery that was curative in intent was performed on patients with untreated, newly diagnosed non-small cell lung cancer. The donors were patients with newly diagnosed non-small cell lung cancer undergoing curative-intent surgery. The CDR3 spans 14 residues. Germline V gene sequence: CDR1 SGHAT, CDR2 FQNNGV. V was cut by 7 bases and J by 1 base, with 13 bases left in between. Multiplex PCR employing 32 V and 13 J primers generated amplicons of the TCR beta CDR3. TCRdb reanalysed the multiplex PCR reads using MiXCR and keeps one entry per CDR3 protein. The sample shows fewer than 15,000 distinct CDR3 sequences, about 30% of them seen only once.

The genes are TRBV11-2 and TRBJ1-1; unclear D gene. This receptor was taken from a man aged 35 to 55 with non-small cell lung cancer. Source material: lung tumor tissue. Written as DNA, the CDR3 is TGTGCCAGCATTGCCCGGACGGCGAACACTGAAGCTTTCTTT. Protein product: CASIARTANTEAFF.